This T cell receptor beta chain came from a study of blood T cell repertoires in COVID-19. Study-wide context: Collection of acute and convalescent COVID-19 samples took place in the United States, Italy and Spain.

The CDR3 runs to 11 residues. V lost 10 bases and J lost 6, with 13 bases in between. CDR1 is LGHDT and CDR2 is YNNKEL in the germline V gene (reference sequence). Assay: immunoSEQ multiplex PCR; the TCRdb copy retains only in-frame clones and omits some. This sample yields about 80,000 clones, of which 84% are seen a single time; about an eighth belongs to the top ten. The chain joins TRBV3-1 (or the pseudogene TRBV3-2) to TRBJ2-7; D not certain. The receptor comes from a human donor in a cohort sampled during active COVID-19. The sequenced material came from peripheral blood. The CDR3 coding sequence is TGTGCCACTTCAGACACTGGCGAGCAGTACTTC. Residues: CATSDTGEQYF.